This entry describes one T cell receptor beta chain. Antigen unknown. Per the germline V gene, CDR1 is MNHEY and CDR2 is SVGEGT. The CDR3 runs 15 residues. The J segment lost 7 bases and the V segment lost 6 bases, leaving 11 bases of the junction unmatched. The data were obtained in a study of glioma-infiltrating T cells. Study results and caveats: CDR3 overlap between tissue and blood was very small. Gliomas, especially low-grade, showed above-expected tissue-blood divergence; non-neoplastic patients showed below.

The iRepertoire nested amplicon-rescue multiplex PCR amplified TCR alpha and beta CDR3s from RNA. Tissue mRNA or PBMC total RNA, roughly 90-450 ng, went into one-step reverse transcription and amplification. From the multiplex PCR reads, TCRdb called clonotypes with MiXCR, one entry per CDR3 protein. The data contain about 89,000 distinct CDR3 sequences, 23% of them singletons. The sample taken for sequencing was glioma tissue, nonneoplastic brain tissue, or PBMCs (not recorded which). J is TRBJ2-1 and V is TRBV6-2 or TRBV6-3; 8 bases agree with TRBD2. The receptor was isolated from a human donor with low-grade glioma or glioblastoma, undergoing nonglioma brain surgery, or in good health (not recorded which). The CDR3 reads CASRSRGGRGNEQFF. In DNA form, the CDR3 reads TGTGCCAGCAGATCTCGGGGGGGCCGAGGGAATGAGCAGTTCTTC.